The T cell receptor (beta chain) under discussion was sequenced for a study of T-cell memory formation after mild COVID-19. Study-wide results and caveats: Later expanders leaned toward CD4+, whereas clones contracting from day 15 to 85 were balanced CD4/CD8.

TCR alpha and TCR beta cDNA libraries with sample barcodes and UMIs came from 5'RACE using constant-segment primers. MiXCR, applied by TCRdb to the 5' RACE reads, yields one record per CDR3 protein. The sample contains roughly 380,000 distinct CDR3 sequences, around 27% of which appear only once. Comments on this clonotype: The antigen remains undetermined.

The CDR3 consists of 14 residues. Trimming cost V 1 base and J 1 base, with 10 bases left between them. Germline V gene sequence: CDR1 DFQATT, CDR2 SNEGSKA (reference sequence). The V and J genes are TRBV20-1 and TRBJ2-5, with D uncertain. The source is an adult woman who had mild COVID-19 (a few samples of this study predate the infection). Cell type and time point are not known. Sequencing input: PBMCs or a T cell subset sorted from them (not recorded which). This chain's CDR3 is CSARAPRSQETQYF. In DNA form, the CDR3 reads TGCAGTGCTAGAGCTCCCCGGAGCCAAGAGACCCAGTACTTC.